This TCR beta chain derives from a study of CD8 T cells in Susac syndrome. The CDR3 runs to 12 residues. V was cut by 4 bases and J by 5 bases, with 3 bases left in between. The germline CDR1 and CDR2 sequences are LGHDT and YNNKEL (reference sequence). Reverse transcription of about 0.5 to 1 ug RNA used random hexamers. A single record per CDR3 protein comes from TCRdb applying MiXCR to the immunoSEQ multiplex PCR reads. Of 170,000 or so distinct CDR3 sequences listed, 94% are singletons. The TCR was taken from a human donor with Susac syndrome. Input material: CD4+ T cells from PBMCs. The chain uses TRBV3-1 and TRBJ1-6; D gene uncertain. This CDR3 is CASSRNNSPLHF. For the CDR3, the DNA is TGTGCCAGCAGCCGAAATAATTCACCCCTCCACTTT.